This passage covers 27 T cell receptor beta chains from one sample sequenced in a study of T-cell reconstitution after alpha-beta-depleted transplantation in children. This sample's TCRbeta library carried unique molecular identifier barcodes. TCRdb redid the calling of the PCR reads with MiXCR, one entry per CDR3 protein. The sample lists 580,000 or so distinct CDR3 sequences, 20% to 25% occurring once. The material sequenced was PBMCs, mostly from graft donor cells, taken 360 days after TCRalphabeta/CD19-depleted stem cell transplant. These receptor sequences come from a boy under three years old who had a stem cell transplant for acute myeloid leukemia, so the T cells may come from the graft donor.

A few counts support this clonotype. The chain joins TRBV20-1 to TRBJ1-1, with D perhaps TRBD1 (6 bases). Germline-derived CDR1 and CDR2 are DFQATT and SNEGSKA (reference sequence). V was shortened by 0 bases and J by 7 bases, with 18 bases between the two germline ends. This CDR3 has 15 residues. CDR3 in amino acids: CSARELDLDSLEAFF. DNA of the CDR3: TGCAGTGCTAGAGAGTTGGATCTGGACAGCCTTGAAGCTTTCTTT.

On this clonotype itself: The CDR3 does not end in the conserved phenylalanine or tryptophan, so this is likely a read error. The rearrangement joins TRBV20-1 to TRBJ2-1; D is unresolved. This CDR3 spans 12 amino acids. Germline assignment: CDR1 DFQATT and CDR2 SNEGSKA (reference sequence). V lost 5 bases and J lost 7, with 12 bases in between. The chain's CDR3 is CSAALTANEQFS. DNA for the CDR3: TGCAGTGCTGCGCTTACGGCGAATGAGCAGTTCTCC.

This clonotype was recorded a few times. The chain combines TRBV5-1 with TRBJ2-1; 8 positions agree with TRBD1. V dropped 4 bases and J dropped 4; count of bases not matched to a gene: 10. Germline-derived CDR1 and CDR2 are SGHRS and YFSETQ. This CDR3 is built from 16 residues. The CDR3 loop is CASSRGLGQAYNEQFF. The CDR3 nucleotides are TGCGCCAGCAGCAGAGGCCTGGGACAGGCGTACAATGAGCAGTTCTTC.

This rearrangement joins TRBV29-1 to TRBJ2-4; the D gene is possibly TRBD1 (5 bases). Trimming took off 3 bases at V and 9 bases at J, with 18 bases between the two ends. Germline V gene data show CDR1 as SQVTM and CDR2 as ANQGSEA. This CDR3 spans 14 amino acids. CDR3 sequence: CSVDMGQDRGIQYF. CDR3 coding DNA: TGCAGCGTTGATATGGGTCAAGATAGGGGCATTCAGTACTTC. Together with reference TRBV29-1 and TRBJ2-4, the CDR3 gives the full variable domain: SAVISQKPSRDICQRGTSLTIQCQVDSQVTMMFWYRQQPGQSLTLIATANQGSEATYESGFVIDKFPISRPNLTFSTLTVSNMSPEDSSIYLCSVDMGQDRGIQYFGAGTRLSVL.

The rearrangement uses TRBV5-4 and TRBJ2-2, with no clear D. This CDR3 is 14 amino acids long. The V gene lost 7 bases and the J gene lost 4 bases, with 14 bases spanning the gap. Germline V gene sequence: CDR1 SGHNT, CDR2 YYREEE (reference sequence). The CDR3 DNA is TGTGCCAGCGGTAATATAGGCAGCACCGGGGAGCTGTTTTTT. Translating gives CASGNIGSTGELFF.

This chain uses TRBV12-3 or TRBV12-4 with TRBJ1-3; TRBD1 matches 9 bases. The CDR3 is 18 residues long. The V gene end was trimmed by 6 bases and the J gene end by 1 base; junction bases not matched to a gene: 13. CDR3 amino acids: CASRFTGTGKRSGNTIYF. CDR3 nucleotide sequence: TGTGCCAGCAGATTTACCGGGACAGGGAAACGTTCTGGAAACACCATATATTTT.

This chain uses TRBV5-6 with TRBJ2-7; D ambiguous. Trimming removed 2 bases at V and 4 bases at J, with 13 bases between. The CDR3 contains 14 residues. Germline V gene lookup returns CDR1 SGHDT and CDR2 YYEEEE. DNA of the CDR3: TGTGCCAGCAGCTTTATCCTAGAGCCTTACGAGCAGTACTTC. It codes for CASSFILEPYEQYF.

This rearrangement joins TRBV4-3 to TRBJ2-2; D not certain. The germline gives CDR1 LGHNA, CDR2 YSLEER. Trimming removed 1 base from V and 1 base from J, with 7 bases in between. This CDR3 is 15 amino acids long. The CDR3 sequence: CASSQVAVNTGELFF. DNA for the CDR3: TGCGCCAGCAGCCAAGTGGCAGTGAACACCGGGGAGCTGTTTTTT.

The chain carries TRBV15 and TRBJ2-7; 8 bases are shared with TRBD1. Looked up from germline, CDR1 is LNHNV and CDR2 is YYDKDF (reference sequence). V shed 3 bases and J 4 bases; nucleotides not matched to a gene: 8. The CDR3 runs 15 residues. CDR3 loop: CATSRDRAGFYEQYV. The DNA for the CDR3 is TGTGCCACCAGCAGGGACAGGGCAGGATTTTACGAGCAGTACGTC.

Many counts were recorded for this clonotype. The chain recombines TRBV5-1 with TRBJ2-7; D possibly corresponds to TRBD1 (5 bases). This CDR3 contains 16 residues. Looked up from germline, CDR1 is SGHRS and CDR2 is YFSETQ. Trimming took 0 bases from V and 0 from J, leaving 13 bases between them. In nucleotides, the CDR3 is TGCGCCAGCAGCTTGGATATAACCCAGGGCTCCTACGAGCAGTACTTC. Protein product: CASSLDITQGSYEQYF. The full variable domain, rest sourced from reference TRBV5-1 and TRBJ2-7, is KAGVTQTPRYLIKTRGQQVTLSCSPISGHRSVSWYQQTPGQGLQFLFEYFSETQRNKGNFPGRFSGRQFSNSRSEMNVSTLELGDSALYLCASSLDITQGSYEQYFGPGTRLTVT.

This clonotype occurred a few times. The rearrangement joins TRBV12-3 or TRBV12-4 to TRBJ2-3; D remains ambiguous. The V and J ends lost 5 bases and 4 bases respectively, with 13 bases between them. The CDR3 length is 14 residues. The CDR3 bases are TGTGCCAGCAGTCACGGGCCCAGGCCAGATACGCAGTATTTT. This encodes CASSHGPRPDTQYF.

With regard to this clonotype: Mismatch with germline at one junction end may stem from a read error. J is TRBJ2-1 and V is TRBV7-9; D call uncertain. Per germline, CDR1 SEHNR and CDR2 FQNEAQ (reference sequence). The CDR3 consists of 8 residues. The CDR3 loop reads CASSSHIF. CDR3 bases: TGTGCCAGCAGCTCACACATCTTC. Full variable domain (outside the CDR3, taken from reference TRBV7-9 and TRBJ2-1): DTGVSQNPRHKITKRGQNVTFRCDPISEHNRLYWYRQTLGQGPEFLTYFQNEAQLEKSRLLSDRFSAERPKGSFSTLEIQRTEQGDSAMYLCASSSHIFGPGTRLTVL.

This clonotype was observed many times. The chain links TRBV20-1 to TRBJ2-5; a possible D gene is TRBD2 (5 bases). V lost 6 bases and J lost 5, with 13 bases in between. The CDR3 spans 12 residues. From germline, CDR1 is DFQATT and CDR2 SNEGSKA (reference sequence). The CDR3 reads CSALLLVETQYF. The CDR3 DNA follows: TGCAGTGCCCTCTTACTAGTGGAGACCCAGTACTTC.

This clonotype appeared many times. The CDR3 loop is CASTVDGYQETQYF. CDR3 nucleotide sequence: TGTGCCAGCACCGTAGACGGCTACCAAGAGACCCAGTACTTC. The V call is TRBV11-1, the J call TRBJ2-5; no firm D call. V was clipped by 7 bases and J by 0 bases, with 12 bases between them. Germline assignment: CDR1 SGHAT and CDR2 FQDESV (reference sequence). The CDR3 loop spans 14 amino acids.

Only one count was recorded for this clonotype. The chain recombines TRBV11-2 with TRBJ2-2, with D unresolved. Trimming took off 0 bases at V and 2 bases at J, with 7 bases between the two ends. The CDR3 sequence is 15 residues long. Germline loops: CDR1 SGHAT, CDR2 FQNNGV. The DNA of the CDR3 is TGTGCCAGCAGCTTAGACTGGTCTAACACCGGGGAGCTGTTTTTT. It encodes CASSLDWSNTGELFF.

In DNA form, the CDR3 reads TGCAGTGCATGTCTACAGGGGCGGAAAGAGACCCAGTACTTC. Translating it yields CSACLQGRKETQYF. The V and J genes are TRBV20-1 and TRBJ2-5; the match to TRBD1 covers 7 bases. The CDR3 has 14 amino acids. Germline V gene lookup returns CDR1 DFQATT and CDR2 SNEGSKA (reference sequence). Losses at the gene ends were 6 bases for V and 3 bases for J; bases not matched to a gene: 10.

V is TRBV25-1 and J is TRBJ2-2; a weak D match, TRBD2 (6 bases). Germline V gene lookup returns CDR1 MGHDK and CDR2 SYGVNS. The CDR3 has 18 residues. V gave up 3 bases and J gave up 5 bases, with 22 bases separating them. As DNA, the CDR3 is TGTGCCAGCAGTGACGCCGGGACTGATTCTCGCACGACCGGGGAGCTGTTTTTT. Translating it yields CASSDAGTDSRTTGELFF.

A few counts support this clonotype. The chain employs TRBV15 and TRBJ2-7; tentatively, D is TRBD1 (6 bases). The CDR3 is 15 residues long. The germline CDR1 and CDR2 sequences are LNHNV and YYDKDF (reference sequence). Trimming took off 5 bases at V and 4 bases at J, with 18 bases between the two ends. CDR3 protein: CATSGFTGRKYEQYV. DNA for the CDR3: TGTGCCACCAGCGGATTTACAGGGAGAAAGTACGAGCAGTACGTC.

V and J are TRBV6-4 and TRBJ1-5; 8 nucleotides agree with TRBD1. From germline, CDR1 is MRHNA and CDR2 SNTAGT. CDR3 length: 15 residues. V shed 9 bases, J shed 4 bases, and the junction held 11 bases outside the gene matches. DNA for the CDR3: TGTGCCAGAAGACAGGGGATAGCGGGGAATCAGCCCCAGCATTTT. Amino acids: CARRQGIAGNQPQHF.

The table lists this clonotype with a few counts. The chain combines TRBV20-1 with TRBJ2-7, with 7 bases that match TRBD2. Trimming cost V 0 bases and J 4 bases; bases outside gene matches: 6. The CDR3 has 14 residues. Germline CDR1 reads DFQATT; CDR2 reads SNEGSKA (reference sequence). For the CDR3, the DNA is TGCAGTGCTAGAGATTCGAAGCGGGGTTACGAGCAGTACGTC. This sequence encodes CSARDSKRGYEQYV.

The rearrangement links TRBV20-1 to TRBJ1-3; D unresolved. The CDR3 loop spans 16 amino acids. The ends were cut back, 4 bases at V and 0 bases at J, with 16 bases in the middle. Germline V gene lookup returns CDR1 DFQATT and CDR2 SNEGSKA (reference sequence). CDR3 loop: CSATLGQTGSGNTIYF. CDR3 nucleotide sequence: TGCAGTGCTACCCTAGGTCAAACGGGCTCTGGAAACACCATATATTTT.

J is TRBJ2-5 and V is TRBV13; D remains unclear. Trimming took 3 bases from V and 2 from J, leaving 19 bases between them. The germline V gene encodes CDR1 PRHDT and CDR2 FYEKMQ (reference sequence). The CDR3 runs 17 residues. The CDR3 DNA follows: TGTGCCAGCAGCTTCGTCCCAGGCGATCCCGGACAAGAGACCCAGTACTTC. Translating it yields CASSFVPGDPGQETQYF.

This clonotype has ten or more counts. The chain has TRBV6-5 and TRBJ2-3, with D possibly matching TRBD2 (5 bases). The CDR3 is made up of 11 amino acids. V gave up 2 bases and J gave up 13 bases, with 10 bases separating them. Germline V gene data show CDR1 as MNHEY and CDR2 as SVGAGI. The DNA of the CDR3 is TGTGCCAGCAGTTACGCGACGAGGGAGTATTTT. It codes for CASSYATREYF.

This clonotype was counted ten times or more. The J gene is TRBJ1-1, the V gene TRBV6-1; D gene unclear. The CDR3 is made up of 14 amino acids. Germline-derived CDR1 and CDR2 are MNHNS and SASEGT. Between the trimmed V and J ends, which lost 3 bases and 2 bases, there was a span of 10 bases. The CDR3 DNA reads TGTGCCAGCAGTGACGGTCTCTATAACACTGAAGCTTTCTTT. Translating it yields CASSDGLYNTEAFF.

The chain couples TRBV15 to TRBJ2-1; no reliable D call. The CDR3 has 12 residues. Deletions cut 1 base from V and 6 bases from J, with 4 bases between. CDR1 and CDR2 from the germline V gene are LNHNV and YYDKDF (reference sequence). The CDR3 sequence: CATSRVGNEQFF. Here the CDR3 DNA reads TGTGCCACCAGCAGAGTAGGCAATGAGCAGTTCTTC.

This chain joins TRBV6-1 and TRBJ2-7; 7 bases agree with TRBD2. Per the germline V gene, CDR1 is MNHNS and CDR2 is SASEGT. There are 14 residues in the CDR3. V lost 7 bases, J lost 3 bases, and 9 bases stayed unmatched. The CDR3 DNA follows: TGTGCCAGCACTGGACTAGAAGTCGGCTACGAGCAGTACTTC. Protein: CASTGLEVGYEQYF.

J is TRBJ1-2 and V is TRBV5-5; 9 bases fit TRBD1. The CDR3 covers 16 residues. CDR1 and CDR2 from the germline V gene are SGHKS and YYEKEE (reference sequence). The V segment lost 4 bases and the J segment 6 bases; nucleotides outside the gene matches: 13. The CDR3 sequence is CASSLAIGTGRNGYTF. Written as DNA, the CDR3 is TGTGCCAGCAGCCTGGCAATAGGGACAGGGAGGAATGGCTACACCTTC.